Sequencing of this TCR beta chain was carried out in a study of blood T cell repertoires in COVID-19. Overall study: The origin of the acute and convalescent COVID-19 samples was the United States, Italy and Spain. From T cells, B-cell-depleted T cells, or PBMCs came the material, which was cDNA or gDNA.

Germline CDR1 reads MNHEY; CDR2 reads SVGAGI. Trimming removed 0 bases at V and 7 bases at J, with 9 bases between. The CDR3 loop spans 13 amino acids. In the source study's methods: Cell counts per sample came from amplifying reference gene primers. Clones were read by immunoSEQ multiplex PCR, and TCRdb kept only the in-frame ones, dropping some. The V and J calls and clone size are taken from that table; D and trimming were inferred from the DNA. The table records under 300,000 clones, roughly 89% of them present only once. The chain combines TRBV6-5 with TRBJ1-2; D not resolved. The sequencing input was peripheral blood. The clonotype comes from a woman between 40 and 55 years old who had recovered from COVID-19. The CDR3 sequence is CASSYSRAGGYTF. The CDR3 region has the DNA TGTGCCAGCAGTTACTCCCGAGCAGGTGGCTACACCTTC.